Below are 20 T cell receptor beta chains sequenced from a single sample in a study of blood T cell repertoires in COVID-19. Data came from immunoSEQ multiplex PCR; TCRdb stores just in-frame clones and leaves some out. The sample has 200,000 or so clones, 80% to 90% seen once. Sequenced sample: peripheral blood. These receptors were taken from a human donor with active or convalescent COVID-19. The donor label of this sample is uncertain.

The gene calls are TRBV7-9 and TRBJ1-2, with D possibly matching TRBD1 (6 bases). CDR3 length: 16 residues. Trimming took off 3 bases at V and 1 base at J, with 15 bases between the two ends. Germline V gene data show CDR1 as SEHNR and CDR2 as FQNEAQ (reference sequence). In DNA form, the CDR3 reads TGTGCCAGCAGCTTGGTGGGGACACCGCTTAACTATGGCTACACCTTC. As protein: CASSLVGTPLNYGYTF.

This clone was detected only a few times. The chain recombines TRBV5-4 with TRBJ2-2, with TRBD2 as a possible D gene (5 bases). The CDR3 is made up of 11 amino acids. CDR1 is SGHNT and CDR2 is YYREEE in the germline V gene (reference sequence). CDR3 coding DNA: TGTGCGGCCGGCGGGACCGGGGAGCTGTTTTTT. As protein: CAAGGTGELFF.

This rearrangement joins TRBV27 to TRBJ2-7, with 8 bases matching TRBD1. With 2 bases clipped from V and 5 bases from J, the junction kept 2 bases outside the gene matches. From germline, CDR1 is MNHEY and CDR2 SMNVEV (reference sequence). The CDR3 runs to 13 residues. The CDR3 coding sequence is TGTGCCAGCAGTTTAGCGGGACAGGACGAGCAGTACTTC. Residues: CASSLAGQDEQYF.

V usage is TRBV5-4 and J usage is TRBJ1-2, with 7 positions matching TRBD1. The CDR3 has 15 amino acids. CDR1 is SGHNT and CDR2 is YYREEE in the germline V gene (reference sequence). V lost 0 bases to trimming and J lost 6 bases; unmatched junction nucleotides: 8. The CDR3 region has the DNA TGTGCCAGCAGCTTGGGCAGGGGGAGTGGGGATGGCTACACCTTC. It yields the protein CASSLGRGSGDGYTF.

The CDR3 loop reads CASRETSGPSYNEQFF. The CDR3 DNA sequence: TGCGCCAGCAGGGAGACTAGCGGACCCTCCTACAATGAGCAGTTCTTC. The J gene is TRBJ2-1, the V gene TRBV10-2, with 9 bases identical to TRBD2. From germline, CDR1 is WSHSY and CDR2 SAAADI. This CDR3 contains 16 residues. J gave up 0 bases and V 6 bases, and 6 bases lay outside the gene matches.

The J gene is TRBJ2-7, the V gene TRBV7-9, with 12 positions matching TRBD2. The CDR3 loop spans 19 amino acids. Germline V lookup: CDR1 SEHNR, CDR2 FQNEAQ (reference sequence). The V segment lost 0 bases and the J segment 3 bases; nucleotides outside the gene matches: 12. In DNA form, the CDR3 reads TGTGCCAGCAGCTTAGCTCCTGGTTTGGGGACTAGCGGGCACTACGAGCAGTACTTC. Its protein product is CASSLAPGLGTSGHYEQYF.

The rearrangement uses TRBV25-1 and TRBJ2-1; TRBD1 aligns across 9 bases. Germline CDR1 reads MGHDK; CDR2 reads SYGVNS. This CDR3 spans 15 amino acids. V was pared by 6 bases and J by 7 bases, with 10 bases of the junction left unmatched. DNA of the CDR3: TGTGCCAGCAGAGGAACCGGGACAGGGAAGAATGAGCAGTTCTTC. This codes for CASRGTGTGKNEQFF.

The chain recombines TRBV4-3 with TRBJ1-2; D might be TRBD1 (5 bases). Trimming stripped 5 bases from V and 5 bases from J, with 18 bases between. Germline V gene sequence: CDR1 LGHNA, CDR2 YSLEER. This CDR3 is built from 15 residues. CDR3 amino acids: CASSETGLGLYGYTF. The CDR3 DNA reads TGCGCCAGCAGCGAAACAGGACTGGGACTTTATGGCTACACCTTC.

Remarks on this clone: This sample includes further DNA sequences coding for the same CDR3. The gene calls are TRBV15 and TRBJ1-2, with TRBD1 as a possible D gene (6 bases). Looked up from germline, CDR1 is LNHNV and CDR2 is YYDKDF (reference sequence). The CDR3 sequence is 15 residues long. V lost 0 bases and J 4 bases, leaving 12 bases between the germline ends. DNA of the CDR3: TGTGCCACCAGCAGAGATCAGGGGTCGGGCTATGGCTACACCTTC. Encoded protein: CATSRDQGSGYGYTF.

This clone was counted only a few times. CDR3 nucleotides: TGCGCCAGCACCGTGGGCGGGAGGCTCGGTGAGCAGTTCTTC. It encodes CASTVGGRLGEQFF. The chain combines TRBV5-1 with TRBJ2-1; the match to TRBD2 covers 8 bases. This CDR3 is 14 amino acids long. Germline lookup yields CDR1 SGHRS and CDR2 YFSETQ. V trimming: 6 bases; J trimming: 9 bases; junction bases outside the gene matches: 11.

The chain recombines TRBV28 with TRBJ2-5, with D perhaps matching TRBD2 (5 bases). The CDR3 has 11 amino acids. CDR1 MDHEN and CDR2 SYDVKM come from the germline V gene. V was shortened by 6 bases and J by 8 bases, with 10 bases between the two germline ends. The CDR3 DNA reads TGTGCCAGCAGACACCGGGAAACCCAGTACTTC. It encodes CASRHRETQYF.

The V call is TRBV3-1 (or the pseudogene TRBV3-2), the J call TRBJ2-3; 11 nucleotides line up with TRBD2. This CDR3 is built from 16 residues. With V trimmed by 3 bases and J by 0 bases, 2 bases remained unmatched. Germline loops: CDR1 LGHDT, CDR2 YNNKEL (reference sequence). The CDR3 DNA reads TGTGCCAGCAGCCAGTCTAGCGGGGGGAGCACAGATACGCAGTATTTT. Translating gives CASSQSSGGSTDTQYF.

The chain combines TRBV9 with TRBJ1-3; a possible D gene is TRBD1 (5 bases). V lost 0 bases to trimming and J lost 5 bases, with 15 bases between them. The CDR3 totals 16 residues. Germline CDR1 is SGDLS and CDR2 is YYNGEE. CDR3 amino acids: CASSVGTGVSRNTIYF. The CDR3 DNA is TGTGCCAGCAGCGTAGGAACGGGGGTTTCTCGAAACACCATATATTTT.

The rearrangement uses TRBV2 and TRBJ2-5, with TRBD2 matching over 12 bases. The trim removed 5 bases at V and 2 bases at J, leaving 3 bases unmatched. The CDR3 totals 15 residues. CDR1 is SNHLY and CDR2 is FYNNEI in the germline V gene. The CDR3 DNA reads TGTGCCAGCAGTATACTAGCGGGGGGACAAGAGACCCAGTACTTC. Translated: CASSILAGGQETQYF.

The chain joins TRBV5-1 to TRBJ2-3; 11 bases align to TRBD2. V was clipped by 6 bases and J by 5 bases; unmatched bases: 8. From germline, CDR1 is SGHRS and CDR2 YFSETQ. The CDR3 runs to 15 residues. The CDR3 DNA reads TGCGCCAGCATCCTTAGCGGGGGGGCCGAAGATACGCAGTATTTT. It specifies CASILSGGAEDTQYF.

The chain employs TRBV5-1 and TRBJ2-2, with TRBD1 matching over 9 bases. V lost 8 bases, J lost 6 bases, and 8 bases stayed unmatched. The germline V gene encodes CDR1 SGHRS and CDR2 YFSETQ. The CDR3 is made up of 14 amino acids. The CDR3 DNA follows: TGCGCCAGTTCCGGGACAGGGTACTCCGGGGAGCTGTTTTTT. Translating it yields CASSGTGYSGELFF.

V usage is TRBV14 and J usage is TRBJ2-3; D is unclear. Trimming removed 0 bases from V and 1 base from J, with 5 bases in between. The CDR3 is 14 amino acids. The germline CDR1 and CDR2 sequences are SGHDN and FVKESK. The CDR3 bases are TGTGCCAGCAGCCAAGATCTTGGCACAGATACGCAGTATTTT. Translation: CASSQDLGTDTQYF.

The chain has TRBV1 and TRBJ2-7; the table gives TRBD2 as D, unverified against the DNA. TRBV1 is listed as a pseudogene. The CDR3 covers 15 residues. The CDR3 spells CTSSQGSGGVGEQYF. Written as DNA, the CDR3 is TGCACCAGCAGCCAAGGTAGCGGGGGGGTAGGGGAGCAGTACTTC.

The genes are TRBV4-3 and TRBJ2-3; D uncertain. There are 14 residues in the CDR3. The germline V gene has CDR1 LGHNA and CDR2 YSLEER. The V end lost 0 bases, the J end lost 2 bases, and 6 bases lay between the germline ends. In DNA form, the CDR3 reads TGCGCCAGCAGCCAAGAACATCTCACAGATACGCAGTATTTT. Translated: CASSQEHLTDTQYF.

The chain recombines TRBV28 with TRBJ2-7; TRBD1 aligns across 7 bases. Per germline, CDR1 MDHEN and CDR2 SYDVKM. The CDR3 consists of 14 residues. J lost 3 bases, V lost 5 bases, and 7 bases had no gene match. Here the CDR3 DNA reads TGTGCCAGCAGTGAGGCAGGGACAGACTACGAGCAGTACTTC. Translating gives CASSEAGTDYEQYF.